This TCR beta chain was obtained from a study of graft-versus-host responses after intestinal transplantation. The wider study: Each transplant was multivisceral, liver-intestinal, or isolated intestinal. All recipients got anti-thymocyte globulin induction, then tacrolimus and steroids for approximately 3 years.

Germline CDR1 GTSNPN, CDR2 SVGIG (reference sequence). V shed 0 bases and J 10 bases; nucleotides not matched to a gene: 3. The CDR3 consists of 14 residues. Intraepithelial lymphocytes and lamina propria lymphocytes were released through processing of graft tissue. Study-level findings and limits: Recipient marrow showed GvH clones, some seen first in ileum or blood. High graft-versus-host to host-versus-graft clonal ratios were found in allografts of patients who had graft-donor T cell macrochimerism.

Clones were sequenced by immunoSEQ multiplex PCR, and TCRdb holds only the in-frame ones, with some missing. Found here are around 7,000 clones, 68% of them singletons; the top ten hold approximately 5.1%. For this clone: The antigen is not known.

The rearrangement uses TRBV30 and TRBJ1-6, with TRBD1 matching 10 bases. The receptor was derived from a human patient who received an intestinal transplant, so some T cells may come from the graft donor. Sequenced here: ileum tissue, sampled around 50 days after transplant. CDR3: CAWSVGTGVSPLHF. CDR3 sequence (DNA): TGTGCCTGGAGTGTAGGGACAGGGGTCTCACCCCTCCACTTT.